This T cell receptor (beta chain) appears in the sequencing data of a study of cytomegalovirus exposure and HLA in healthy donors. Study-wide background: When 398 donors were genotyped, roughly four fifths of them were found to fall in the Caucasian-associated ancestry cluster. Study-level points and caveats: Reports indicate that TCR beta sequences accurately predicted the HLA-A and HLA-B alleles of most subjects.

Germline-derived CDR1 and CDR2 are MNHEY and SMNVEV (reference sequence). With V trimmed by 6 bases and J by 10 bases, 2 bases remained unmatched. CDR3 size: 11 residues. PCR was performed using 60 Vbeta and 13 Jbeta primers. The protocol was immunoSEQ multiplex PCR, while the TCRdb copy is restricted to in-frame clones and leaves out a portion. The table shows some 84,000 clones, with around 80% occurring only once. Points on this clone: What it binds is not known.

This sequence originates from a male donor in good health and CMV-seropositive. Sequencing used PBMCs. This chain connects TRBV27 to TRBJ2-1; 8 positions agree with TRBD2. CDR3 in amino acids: CASSTGGEQFF. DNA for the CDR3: TGTGCCAGCAGCACGGGGGGGGAGCAGTTCTTC.